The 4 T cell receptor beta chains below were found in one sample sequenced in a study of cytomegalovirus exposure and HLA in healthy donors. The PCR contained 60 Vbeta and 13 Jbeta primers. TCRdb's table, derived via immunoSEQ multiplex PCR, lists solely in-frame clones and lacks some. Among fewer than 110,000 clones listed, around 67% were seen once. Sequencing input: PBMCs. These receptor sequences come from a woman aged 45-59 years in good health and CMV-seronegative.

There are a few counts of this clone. The CDR3 protein is CASSSQGVSYGYTF. The CDR3 DNA is TGTGCCAGCAGCTCTCAGGGTGTTAGCTATGGCTACACCTTC. The chain uses TRBV5-4 and TRBJ1-2, with D possibly being TRBD1 (5 bases). The V end lost 3 bases, the J end lost 4 bases, and 13 bases lay between the germline ends. The CDR3 covers 14 residues. Germline loops: CDR1 SGHNT, CDR2 YYREEE (reference sequence).

The DNA for the CDR3 is TGTGCCAGCAGCTTACGGGATACAGATACGCAGTATTTT. Residues: CASSLRDTDTQYF. The chain couples TRBV5-8 to TRBJ2-3; TRBD2 might be the D (5 bases). Trimming removed 2 bases at V and 3 bases at J, with 7 bases between. The length of the CDR3 is 13 residues. Germline V lookup: CDR1 SGHTS, CDR2 YDEGEE.

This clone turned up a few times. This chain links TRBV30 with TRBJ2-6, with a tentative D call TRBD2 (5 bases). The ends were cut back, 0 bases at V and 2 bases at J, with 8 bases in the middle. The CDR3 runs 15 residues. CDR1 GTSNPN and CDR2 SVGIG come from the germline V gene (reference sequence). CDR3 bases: TGTGCCTGGAGTGTACAGAGGGCTGGGGCCAACGTCCTGACTTTC. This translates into CAWSVQRAGANVLTF.

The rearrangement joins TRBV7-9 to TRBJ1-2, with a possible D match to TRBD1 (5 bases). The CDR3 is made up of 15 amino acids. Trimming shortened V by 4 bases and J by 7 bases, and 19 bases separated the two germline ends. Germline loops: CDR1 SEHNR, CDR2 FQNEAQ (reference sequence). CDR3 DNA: TGTGCCAGCAGCTCAAACTCAGGGTCTACGGCTGGCTACACCTTC. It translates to CASSSNSGSTAGYTF.